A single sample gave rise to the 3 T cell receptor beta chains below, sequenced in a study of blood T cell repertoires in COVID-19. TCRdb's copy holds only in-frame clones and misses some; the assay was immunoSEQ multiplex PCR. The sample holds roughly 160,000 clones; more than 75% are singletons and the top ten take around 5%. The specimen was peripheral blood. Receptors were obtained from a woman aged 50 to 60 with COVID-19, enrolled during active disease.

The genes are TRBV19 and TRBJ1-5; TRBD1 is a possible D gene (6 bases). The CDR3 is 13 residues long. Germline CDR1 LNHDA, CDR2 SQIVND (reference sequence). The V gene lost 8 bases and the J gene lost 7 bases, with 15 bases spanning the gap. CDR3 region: CASHPGAEQPQHF. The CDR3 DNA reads TGTGCCAGTCACCCAGGGGCTGAGCAGCCCCAGCATTTT.

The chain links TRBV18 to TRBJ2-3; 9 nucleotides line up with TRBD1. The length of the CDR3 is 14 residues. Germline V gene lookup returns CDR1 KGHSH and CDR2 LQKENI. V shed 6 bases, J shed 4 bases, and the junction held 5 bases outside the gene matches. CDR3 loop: CASSPGTGPDTQYF. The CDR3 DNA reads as TGTGCCAGCTCTCCCGGGACAGGGCCAGATACGCAGTATTTT.

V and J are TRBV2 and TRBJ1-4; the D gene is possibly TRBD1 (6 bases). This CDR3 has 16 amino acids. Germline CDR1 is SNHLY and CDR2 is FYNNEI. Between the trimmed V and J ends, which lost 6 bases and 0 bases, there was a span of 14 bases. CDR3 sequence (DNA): TGTGCCAGCAGAAAGGGGGACACCGCAACTAATGAAAAACTGTTTTTT. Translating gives CASRKGDTATNEKLFF.